Sequencing of this T cell receptor (beta chain) was carried out in a study of spatial heterogeneity in lung cancer. Study results and caveats: Counts of expanded intratumoral alpha and beta TCRs tracked tumor mutation counts. Coverage of tumor T cells was estimated at approximately 7% for alpha chains and about 13% for beta chains.

V was pared by 2 bases and J by 6 bases, with 16 bases between. The germline V gene encodes CDR1 MNHEY and CDR2 SVGAGI. The CDR3 spans 15 residues. In TCRdb, the 5' RACE reads were re-called with MiXCR into one record per CDR3 protein. The sample contains 20,000 to 25,000 distinct CDR3 sequences, around 15% of which appear only once. Documented time point: sample taken at primary tumor resection. Sequencing of whole RNA from tumor, nontumor lung or frozen PBMC involved no sorting. Worth noting for this clonotype: The antigen is unknown.

Sequences were derived from lung tumor tissue, sampled at surgery. The chain uses TRBV6-5 and TRBJ1-1, with D hard to call. The receptor's source is a female donor with early-stage non-small cell lung cancer. The CDR3 sequence: CASSYRGVGGAEAFF. For the CDR3, the DNA is TGTGCCAGCAGTTACCGTGGGGTAGGCGGCGCTGAAGCTTTCTTT.